This is a list of T cell receptor beta chains from one sample in a study of naive and memory T cell subsets. One entry per CDR3 protein, called by TCRdb with MiXCR from the 5' RACE reads. The table shows about 48,000 distinct CDR3 sequences, with roughly 4.7% occurring only once. The receptors derive from a female donor in good health. The CDR3 runs from the conserved cysteine through the conserved F or W. Each record gives: CDR3 protein, V gene, CDR3 length, D gene, J gene. The D gene is left open where the match is weak.

CASRNHGDYEQYF,TRBV28,13,NA,TRBJ2-7
CASSQVGGDRIYSNQPQHF,TRBV14,19,TRBD1,TRBJ1-5
CSVAGLEDGRYF,TRBV29-1,12,TRBD2,TRBJ2-4
CSALTFASGNNEQFF,TRBV20-1,15,TRBD2,TRBJ2-1
CASSPGRYEQYF,TRBV7-2,12,TRBD2,TRBJ2-7
CASSLSSRDGLYGYTF,TRBV27,16,NA,TRBJ1-2
CASSLDYNEQFF,TRBV9,12,NA,TRBJ2-1
CASSLEGDEQYF,TRBV7-2,12,NA,TRBJ2-7
CASSIRGRGTSAGELFF,TRBV11-2,17,NA,TRBJ2-2
CASSSKQSSYNEQFF,TRBV7-2,15,NA,TRBJ2-1
CASSLTGLRGGQAFF,TRBV7-2,15,NA,TRBJ1-1
CSVDRGNTGELFF,TRBV29-1,13,NA,TRBJ2-2
CASSQDASRSEQYF,TRBV14,14,NA,TRBJ2-3
CASSFRDSAEAFF,TRBV7-2,13,TRBD1,TRBJ1-1
CSATSADTQYF,TRBV20-1,11,NA,TRBJ2-3
CASSLRGIQETQYF,TRBV5-1,14,NA,TRBJ2-5
CSARRETGGEAFF,TRBV20-1,13,TRBD1,TRBJ1-1
CASSNRDSLNQPQHF,TRBV7-9,15,TRBD1,TRBJ1-5
CASSYDRPGELFF,TRBV6-2/TRBV6-3,13,NA,TRBJ2-2
CASSGGRQGLTQYF,TRBV7-2,14,TRBD1,TRBJ2-5
CASSAQRGPSNQPQHF,TRBV28,16,TRBD1,TRBJ1-5
CAWSVVGTGELFF,TRBV30,13,NA,TRBJ2-2
CASTLELAGGREQYF,TRBV13,15,TRBD2,TRBJ2-7
CASSLNYFEQYF,TRBV7-9,12,NA,TRBJ2-7
CASSYSGGKNIQYF,TRBV6-5,14,NA,TRBJ2-4
CASSQVAGIHQETQYF,TRBV14,16,NA,TRBJ2-5
CASSVPRGGPSYEQYF,TRBV18,16,NA,TRBJ2-7
CASSLGGGSNPGELFF,TRBV7-6,16,TRBD2,TRBJ2-2
CASSYNFPALSLKGTDTQYF,TRBV6-5,20,NA,TRBJ2-3
CASSLVPGLAGLTYEQYF,TRBV7-2,18,TRBD2,TRBJ2-7
CASSCNQPQHF,TRBV28,11,NA,TRBJ1-5
CASSHRTSSDTQYF,TRBV27,14,TRBD2,TRBJ2-3
CASSLNYNEQFF,TRBV19,12,NA,TRBJ2-1
CSARDRGGSGGANVLTF,TRBV20-1,17,NA,TRBJ2-6
CASSLPGRDEQFF,TRBV27,13,NA,TRBJ2-1